Below, 10 T cell receptor beta chains from the same sample are listed, as sequenced in a study of PD-1 blockade in classical Hodgkin lymphoma (dated by TCRdb to between 2020 and 2021). Interpreted using the paper, the time point label stands for: cycle 4 day 1 (C4D1), after 6 weeks of nivolumab. Every trial patient had relapsed after autologous stem cell transplantation, and cohorts A, B and C differed in prior brentuximab vedotin exposure. The library came from the immunoSEQ multiplex PCR assay. The table was pulled from immuneACCESS by TCRdb, which kept in-frame rearrangements only. Such tables lose some clones; where checked, under half of the loss comes from unresolved V genes, and the rest has no known cause. For this sample the table gives 13,000 or so clones, of which more than 80% were detected only once. 15% to 20% of the sample is in the top ten clones. Material: peripheral blood mononuclear cells (PBMCs), obtained before the fourth cycle of nivolumab. The receptors originated from a human donor with classical Hodgkin lymphoma.

This chain joins TRBV4-3 and TRBJ2-2; D remains unclear. The CDR3 contains 16 residues. CDR1 is LGHNA, CDR2 YSLEER, per germline. V was trimmed by 2 bases and J by 3 bases, leaving 13 bases between them. The DNA of the CDR3 is TGCGCCAGCAGCCAACTGGGGTTGGGATACACCGGGGAGCTGTTTTTT. Amino acids: CASSQLGLGYTGELFF.

This clone was detected only once. The V call is TRBV28, the J call TRBJ2-7; D is uncertain. The CDR3 consists of 12 residues. Trimming removed 5 bases from V and 0 bases from J, with 5 bases in between. Germline CDR1 MDHEN, CDR2 SYDVKM. The CDR3 loop reads CASSISSYEQYF. CDR3 DNA sequence: TGTGCCAGCAGTATCTCCTCCTACGAGCAGTACTTC.

In nucleotides, the CDR3 is TGTGCCAGCAGTCTACAGGGGGTGCCTAATGAAAAACTGTTTTTT. Translation: CASSLQGVPNEKLFF. This chain links TRBV6-5 with TRBJ1-4, with 8 bases matching TRBD1. Trimming took 5 bases from V and 3 from J; bases not matched to a gene: 5. Germline CDR1 is MNHEY and CDR2 is SVGAGI. The CDR3 has 15 residues.

The rearrangement joins TRBV30 to TRBJ2-3, with D possibly matching TRBD2 (5 bases). Trimming removed 1 base at V and 2 bases at J, with 7 bases between. The CDR3 loop spans 13 amino acids. Germline CDR1 GTSNPN, CDR2 SVGIG (reference sequence). CDR3 nucleotides: TGTGCCTGGAGTGAGGACTTCACAGATACGCAGTATTTT. This gives the protein CAWSEDFTDTQYF.

The chain carries TRBV7-9 and TRBJ2-5, with D possibly matching TRBD2 (5 bases). The CDR3 has 13 residues. With 7 bases removed from V and 2 bases from J, the gap between germline ends came to 11 bases. CDR1 SEHNR and CDR2 FQNEAQ come from the germline V gene (reference sequence). The CDR3 loop reads CASIPSGQETQYF. The CDR3 DNA sequence: TGTGCCAGCATCCCGTCGGGGCAAGAGACCCAGTACTTC.

This clone has just a few counts. The chain employs TRBV2 and TRBJ1-1, with D unresolved. CDR1 is SNHLY and CDR2 is FYNNEI in the germline V gene. V was pared by 7 bases and J by 0 bases, with 18 bases between. This CDR3 region has 16 residues. CDR3 nucleotides: TGTGCCAGCACTGAGGAGACTAGGGCCCTGAACACTGAAGCTTTCTTT. Translation gives CASTEETRALNTEAFF.

The gene calls are TRBV30 and TRBJ2-1; 7 bases agree with TRBD2. The germline V gene encodes CDR1 GTSNPN and CDR2 SVGIG (reference sequence). There are 14 residues in the CDR3. V was pared by 7 bases and J by 1 base, with 7 bases of the junction left unmatched. DNA for the CDR3: TGTGCCTCTAGTGGGCGGGGGTCCTACAATGAGCAGTTCTTC. This gives the protein CASSGRGSYNEQFF.

The chain couples TRBV6-4 to TRBJ1-2; 12 positions agree with TRBD1. The germline CDR1 and CDR2 sequences are MRHNA and SNTAGT. The CDR3 has 17 amino acids. V lost 2 bases and J lost 4; bases outside the gene matches: 8. In DNA form, the CDR3 reads TGTGCCAGCAGTGACGGGGACAGGGGGCGCGGGGCCTATGGCTACACCTTC. It is translated as CASSDGDRGRGAYGYTF.

This sequence joins TRBV7-9 and TRBJ1-4; no definite D call. The CDR3 is 18 amino acids. V lost 1 base and J 0 bases, leaving 15 bases between the germline ends. Germline loops: CDR1 SEHNR, CDR2 FQNEAQ (reference sequence). The CDR3 DNA follows: TGTGCCAGCAGCTTAGGGTCGCTTAGCGGTGCAACTAATGAAAAACTGTTTTTT. It is translated as CASSLGSLSGATNEKLFF.

The rearrangement links TRBV19 to TRBJ2-3; 10 bases align to TRBD1. The germline V gene has CDR1 LNHDA and CDR2 SQIVND (reference sequence). CDR3 length equals 19 residues. V was clipped by 7 bases and J by 2 bases; unmatched bases: 18. Here the CDR3 reads CASTSRTGGPFNPTDTQYF. The CDR3 coding sequence is TGTGCCAGTACCTCTCGGACAGGGGGGCCCTTTAACCCCACAGATACGCAGTATTTT.